This T cell receptor beta chain derives from a study of vaccination effects on CD4 cells after COVID-19. Notes on this clone: What it binds is not known.

With the ViraFEST assay, the study expanded antigen-specific CD4+ T cells using viral peptide pools, then sequenced them. The culture ran for roughly ten days before CD4+ T cells were isolated. As their vaccination, participants received two doses of either BNT162b2 or mRNA-1273. Vaccine recipients lacked prior SARS-CoV-2 infection and had negative nucleocapsid antibodies. With roughly 9.5 ug/ml peptides and around 9.9 IU/ml IL-2, over 1.5 million PBMC per well were cultured. The CDR3 is 16 amino acids. Germline loops: CDR1 MDHEN, CDR2 SYDVKM. The ends were cut back, 6 bases at V and 6 bases at J, with 21 bases in the middle. TCRdb's copy holds only in-frame clones and misses some; the assay was immunoSEQ multiplex PCR. The sample gives about 28,000 clones, roughly 70% of which show up once; roughly 10% is in the top ten.

The sequences come from CD4+ T cells from PBMCs cultured with HCoV-NL63 spike peptides, collected after COVID-19 vaccination. V and J are TRBV28 and TRBJ1-5; D is possibly TRBD1 (6 bases). This clonotype was sampled from a human donor who received a COVID-19 vaccine. The CDR3: CASSPGVSKTGQPQHF. CDR3 bases: TGTGCCAGCAGCCCAGGGGTCTCAAAAACGGGTCAGCCCCAGCATTTT.